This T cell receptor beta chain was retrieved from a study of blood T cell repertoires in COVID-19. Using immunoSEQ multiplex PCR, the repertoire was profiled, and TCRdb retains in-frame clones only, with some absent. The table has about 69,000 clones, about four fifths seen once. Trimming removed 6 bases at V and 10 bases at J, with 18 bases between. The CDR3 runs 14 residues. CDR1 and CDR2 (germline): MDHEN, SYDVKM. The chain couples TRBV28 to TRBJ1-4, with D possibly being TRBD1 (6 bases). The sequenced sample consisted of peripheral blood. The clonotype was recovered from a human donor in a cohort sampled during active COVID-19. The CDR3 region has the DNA TGTGCCAGCAGACCGTCCGGGACACTGCGAAAACTGTTTTTT. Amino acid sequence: CASRPSGTLRKLFF.